The present T cell receptor (beta chain) was sequenced within a study of OX40 agonist ivuxolimab in advanced cancers. About the research overall: From about 23 to 85 years was the age range, with a mean of 60 years, and approximately 80% were male. Prior checkpoint blockade (anti-PD-1, anti-PD-L1 or anti-CTLA-4) was permitted; about 40% had it. General study results and limits: At 0.1-3.0 mg/kg, partial responders had clonal expansion among the lowest observed. Dose levels from 0.1 to 3.0 mg/kg saw CD4+ and CD8+ blood T cells expand clonally by week 6.

TCRdb's copy holds only in-frame clones and misses some; the assay was immunoSEQ multiplex PCR. The sample holds tens of thousands of clones; 88% are singletons and the top ten take about 5%. The V gene's germline CDR1 is MGHDK and CDR2 SYGVNS. Trimming took 5 bases from V and 4 from J, leaving 11 bases between them. The CDR3 is 13 amino acids. With respect to this clone: The antigen remains undetermined.

This receptor was obtained from an adult with an advanced solid tumor such as melanoma, head and neck, liver or kidney cancer. The starting material was CD4+ or CD8+ T cells sorted from blood, obtained in a trial of the OX40 agonist ivuxolimab. The chain carries TRBV25-1 and TRBJ1-1, with unresolved D. CDR3: CASSLREVTEAFF. The CDR3 nucleotides are TGTGCCAGCAGTCTACGGGAGGTCACTGAAGCTTTCTTT.